One and the same sample provided the 4 T cell receptor beta chains below, sequenced in a study of blood T cell repertoires in COVID-19. Method: immunoSEQ multiplex PCR; TCRdb's copy keeps in-frame clones and lacks some. The sample carries about 210,000 clones, 85% recorded once. The sample consisted of PBMCs or T cells enriched from blood (not recorded which). The receptors come from a man aged 35 to 55 who had recovered from COVID-19.

This clone turned up a few times. J is TRBJ1-5 and V is TRBV27; 7 bases are a match to TRBD1. In germline, CDR1 is MNHEY, CDR2 SMNVEV (reference sequence). V trimming: 5 bases; J trimming: 1 base; junction bases outside the gene matches: 11. The CDR3 contains 17 residues. The chain's CDR3 is CASSTGQAPRSNQPQHF. The CDR3 DNA sequence: TGTGCCAGCAGTACTGGACAGGCCCCTAGGAGCAATCAGCCCCAGCATTTT.

The gene calls are TRBV4-1 and TRBJ2-3; D is possibly TRBD2 (7 bases). The CDR3 has 16 residues. V lost 0 bases and J 3 bases, leaving 13 bases between the germline ends. From germline, CDR1 is MGHRA and CDR2 YSYEKL. The CDR3 sequence is CASSQDGGASTDTQYF. The DNA of the CDR3 is TGCGCCAGCAGCCAAGATGGGGGGGCCTCTACAGATACGCAGTATTTT.

This chain connects TRBV28 to TRBJ1-2; D remains unclear. CDR1 is MDHEN and CDR2 is SYDVKM in the germline V gene. The CDR3 runs to 11 residues. The V end was cut by 4 bases, the J end by 8 bases, with 8 bases between. The CDR3 reads CASSSLEGYTF. The DNA for the CDR3 is TGTGCCAGCAGTTCCCTTGAGGGCTACACCTTC.

J is TRBJ2-3 and V is TRBV28; 12 bases align to TRBD2. CDR1 MDHEN and CDR2 SYDVKM come from the germline V gene. With 5 bases clipped from V and 2 bases from J, the junction kept 8 bases outside the gene matches. The CDR3 runs 17 residues. The CDR3 coding sequence is TGTGCCAGCAGTCTAGCGGGAGGGAGCCGTAACACAGATACGCAGTATTTT. Residues: CASSLAGGSRNTDTQYF.